This TCR beta chain stems from a study of blood T cell repertoires in COVID-19. Turning to the study itself: Material from acute and convalescent COVID-19 was sourced from the United States, Italy and Spain. Sample material is recorded as cDNA or gDNA derived from T cells, B-cell-depleted T cells, or PBMCs.

Original methodology: It was from reference gene primer amplification that nucleated cell counts were estimated. Clones were read by immunoSEQ multiplex PCR, and TCRdb kept only the in-frame ones, dropping some. That table furnishes V, J and clone size, whereas the DNA furnished D and trimming. The table includes a few hundred thousand clones, around 84% detected once. There are a few counts of this clone. Deletions cut 4 bases from V and 4 bases from J, with 8 bases between. This CDR3 spans 13 amino acids. Germline CDR1 reads MNHEY; CDR2 reads SMNVEV (reference sequence). Input material: peripheral blood. V usage is TRBV27 and J usage is TRBJ1-5; weak D call: TRBD1 (6 bases). The receptor was derived from a woman at least 80 years old with active or convalescent COVID-19. CDR3 residues: CASSYRANQPQHF. The CDR3 coding sequence is TGTGCCAGCAGTTACAGGGCAAATCAGCCCCAGCATTTT.